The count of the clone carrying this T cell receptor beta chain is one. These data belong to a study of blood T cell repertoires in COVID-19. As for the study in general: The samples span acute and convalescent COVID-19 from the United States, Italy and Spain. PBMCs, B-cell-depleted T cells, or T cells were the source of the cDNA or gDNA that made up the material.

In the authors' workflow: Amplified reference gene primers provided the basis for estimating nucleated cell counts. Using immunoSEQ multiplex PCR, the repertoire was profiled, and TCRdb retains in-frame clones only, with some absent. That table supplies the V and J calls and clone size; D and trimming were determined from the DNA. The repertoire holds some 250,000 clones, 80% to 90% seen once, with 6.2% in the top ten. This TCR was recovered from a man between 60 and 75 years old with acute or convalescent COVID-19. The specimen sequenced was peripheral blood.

This CDR3 reads CATSKRQGENEQFF. The CDR3 DNA is TGTGCCACCAGCAAGAGACAGGGGGAGAATGAGCAGTTCTTC. V gene TRBV15 combines with J gene TRBJ2-1; 9 bases are a match to TRBD1. Looked up from germline, CDR1 is LNHNV and CDR2 is YYDKDF (reference sequence). V shed 4 bases, J shed 7 bases, and the junction held 5 bases outside the gene matches. CDR3 size: 14 residues.